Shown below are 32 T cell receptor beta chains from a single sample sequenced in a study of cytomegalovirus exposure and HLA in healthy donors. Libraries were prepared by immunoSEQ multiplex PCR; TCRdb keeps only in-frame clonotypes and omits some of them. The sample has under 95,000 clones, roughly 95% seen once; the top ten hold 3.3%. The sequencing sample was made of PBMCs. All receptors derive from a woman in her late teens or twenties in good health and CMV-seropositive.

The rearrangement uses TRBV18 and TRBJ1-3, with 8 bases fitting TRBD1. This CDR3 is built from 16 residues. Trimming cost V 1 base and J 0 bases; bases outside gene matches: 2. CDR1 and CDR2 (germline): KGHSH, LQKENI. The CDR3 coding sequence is TGTGCCAGCTCACCACTGGGGACAGGCTCTGGAAACACCATATATTTT. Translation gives CASSPLGTGSGNTIYF. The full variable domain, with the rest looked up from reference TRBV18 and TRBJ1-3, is NAGVMQNPRHLVRRRGQEARLRCSPMKGHSHVYWYRQLPEEGLKFMVYLQKENIIDESGMPKERFSAEFPKEGPSILRIQQVVRGDSAAYFCASSPLGTGSGNTIYFGEGSWLTVV.

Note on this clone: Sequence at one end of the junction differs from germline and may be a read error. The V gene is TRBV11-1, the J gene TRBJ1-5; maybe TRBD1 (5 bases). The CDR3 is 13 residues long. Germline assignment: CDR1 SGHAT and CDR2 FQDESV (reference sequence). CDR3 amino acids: CASGLDRNQPQHF. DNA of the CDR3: TGTGCCAGCGGCTTAGACAGAAATCAGCCCCAGCATTTT. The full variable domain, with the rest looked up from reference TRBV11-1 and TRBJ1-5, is EAEVAQSPRYKITEKSQAVAFWCDPISGHATLYWYRQILGQGPELLVQFQDESVVDDSQLPKDRFSAERLKGVDSTLKIQPAELGDSAMYLCASGLDRNQPQHFGDGTRLSIL.

CDR3 amino acids: CASSLTGQNTDTQYF. The CDR3 DNA reads as TGTGCCAGCAGCTTAACGGGACAGAACACAGATACGCAGTATTTT. The genes are TRBV11-2 and TRBJ2-3; 7 positions agree with TRBD1. The CDR3 is made up of 15 amino acids. The junction had 4 bases not matched to a gene; V was cut back by 2 bases and J by 2 bases. Germline V gene data show CDR1 as SGHAT and CDR2 as FQNNGV.

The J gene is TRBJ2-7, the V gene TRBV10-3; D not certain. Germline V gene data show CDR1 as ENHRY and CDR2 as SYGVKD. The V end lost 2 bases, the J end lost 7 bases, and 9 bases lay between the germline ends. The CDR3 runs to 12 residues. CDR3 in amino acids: CAISELTLEQYF. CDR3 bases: TGTGCCATCAGTGAGCTAACCCTTGAGCAGTACTTC.

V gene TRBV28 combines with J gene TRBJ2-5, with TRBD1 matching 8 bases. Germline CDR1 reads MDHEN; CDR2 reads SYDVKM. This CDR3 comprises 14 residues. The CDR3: CAAHGTGALGTQYF. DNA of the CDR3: TGTGCAGCCCATGGGACAGGAGCTTTGGGGACCCAGTACTTC.

The CDR3 is CAWSSRGPPRQLFF. The CDR3 nucleotides read TGTGCCTGGAGTTCCAGGGGGCCCCCTCGACAACTGTTTTTT. This sequence joins TRBV30 and TRBJ1-4; 8 bases map to TRBD1. With 2 bases clipped from V and 12 bases from J, the junction kept 11 bases outside the gene matches. This CDR3 contains 14 residues. Looked up from germline, CDR1 is GTSNPN and CDR2 is SVGIG (reference sequence).

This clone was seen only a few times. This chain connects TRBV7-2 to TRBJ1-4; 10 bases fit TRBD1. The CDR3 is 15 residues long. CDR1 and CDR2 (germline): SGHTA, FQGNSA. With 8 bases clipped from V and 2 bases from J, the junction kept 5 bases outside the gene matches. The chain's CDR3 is CASGGQGNTNEKLFF. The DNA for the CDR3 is TGTGCCAGCGGGGGACAGGGGAATACTAATGAAAAACTGTTTTTT.

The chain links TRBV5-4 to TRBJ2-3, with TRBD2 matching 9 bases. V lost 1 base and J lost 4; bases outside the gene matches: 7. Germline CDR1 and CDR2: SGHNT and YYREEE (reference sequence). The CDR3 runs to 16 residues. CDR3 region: CASSLLRGGASDTQYF. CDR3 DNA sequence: TGTGCCAGCAGCTTGTTGCGCGGGGGGGCCTCAGATACGCAGTATTTT. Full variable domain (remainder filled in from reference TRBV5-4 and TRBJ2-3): ETGVTQSPTHLIKTRGQQVTLRCSSQSGHNTVSWYQQALGQGPQFIFQYYREEENGRGNFPPRFSGLQFPNYSSELNVNALELDDSALYLCASSLLRGGASDTQYFGPGTRLTVL.

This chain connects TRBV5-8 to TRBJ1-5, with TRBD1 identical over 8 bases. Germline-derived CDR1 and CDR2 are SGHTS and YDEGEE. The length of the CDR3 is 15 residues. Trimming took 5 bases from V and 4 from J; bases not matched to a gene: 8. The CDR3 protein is CASRLQGAPNQPQHF. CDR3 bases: TGTGCCAGCAGGCTTCAGGGGGCCCCAAATCAGCCCCAGCATTTT.

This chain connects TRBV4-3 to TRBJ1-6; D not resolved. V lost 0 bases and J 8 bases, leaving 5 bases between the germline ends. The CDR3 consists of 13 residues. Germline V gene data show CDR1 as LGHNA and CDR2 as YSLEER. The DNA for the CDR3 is TGCGCCAGCAGCCAAGAGGGAGATTCACCCCTCCACTTT. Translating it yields CASSQEGDSPLHF.

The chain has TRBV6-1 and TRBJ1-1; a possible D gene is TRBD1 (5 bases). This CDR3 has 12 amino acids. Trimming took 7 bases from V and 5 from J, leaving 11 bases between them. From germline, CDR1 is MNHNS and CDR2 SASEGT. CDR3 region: CASIWGDTEAFF. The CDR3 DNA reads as TGTGCCAGCATTTGGGGGGATACTGAAGCTTTCTTT.

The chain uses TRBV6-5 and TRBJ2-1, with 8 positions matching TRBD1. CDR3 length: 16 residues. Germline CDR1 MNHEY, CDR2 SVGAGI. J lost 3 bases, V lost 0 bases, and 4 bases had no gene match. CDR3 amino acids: CASSYSGDRIYNEQFF. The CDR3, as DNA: TGTGCCAGCAGTTACTCGGGGGACAGGATCTACAATGAGCAGTTCTTC.

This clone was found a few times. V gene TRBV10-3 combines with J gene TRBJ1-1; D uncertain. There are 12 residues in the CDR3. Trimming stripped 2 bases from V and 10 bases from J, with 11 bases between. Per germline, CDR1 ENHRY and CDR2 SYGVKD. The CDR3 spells CAISEGGKPAFF. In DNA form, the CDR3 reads TGTGCCATCAGTGAGGGCGGCAAACCAGCTTTCTTT.

Here the CDR3 reads CASSPRLAESQEQFF. Written as DNA, the CDR3 is TGTGCCAGCAGCCCCCGGCTAGCGGAATCACAGGAGCAGTTCTTC. The rearrangement joins TRBV5-4 to TRBJ2-1; 7 positions agree with TRBD2. Germline V gene sequence: CDR1 SGHNT, CDR2 YYREEE (reference sequence). The trim removed 4 bases at V and 10 bases at J, leaving 14 bases unmatched. CDR3 length: 15 amino acids.

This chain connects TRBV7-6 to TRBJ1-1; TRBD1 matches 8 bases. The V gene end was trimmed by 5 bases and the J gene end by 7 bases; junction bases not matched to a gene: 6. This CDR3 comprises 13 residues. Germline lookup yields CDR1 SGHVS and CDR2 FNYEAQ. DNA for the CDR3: TGTGCCAGCAGCCCCGACAGGGGTCATGAAGCTTTCTTT. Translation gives CASSPDRGHEAFF.

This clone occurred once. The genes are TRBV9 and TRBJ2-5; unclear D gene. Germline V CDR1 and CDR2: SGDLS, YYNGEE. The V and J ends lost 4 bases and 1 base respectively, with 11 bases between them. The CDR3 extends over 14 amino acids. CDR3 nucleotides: TGTGCCAGCAGCCCTAACGGAGCCCAAGAGACCCAGTACTTC. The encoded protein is CASSPNGAQETQYF.

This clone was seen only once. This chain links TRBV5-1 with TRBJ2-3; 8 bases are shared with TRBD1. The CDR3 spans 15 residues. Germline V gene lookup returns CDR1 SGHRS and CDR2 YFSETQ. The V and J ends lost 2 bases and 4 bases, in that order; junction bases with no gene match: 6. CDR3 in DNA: TGCGCCAGCAGCTTAGCACAGGGGGGAGCAGATACGCAGTATTTT. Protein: CASSLAQGGADTQYF. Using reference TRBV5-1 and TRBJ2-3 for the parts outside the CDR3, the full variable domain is KAGVTQTPRYLIKTRGQQVTLSCSPISGHRSVSWYQQTPGQGLQFLFEYFSETQRNKGNFPGRFSGRQFSNSRSEMNVSTLELGDSALYLCASSLAQGGADTQYFGPGTRLTVL.

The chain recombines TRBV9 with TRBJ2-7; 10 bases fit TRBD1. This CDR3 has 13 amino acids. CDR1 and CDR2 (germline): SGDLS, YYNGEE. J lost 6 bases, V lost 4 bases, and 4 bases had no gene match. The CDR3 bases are TGTGCCAGCAGCCCCGGGACAGGGGTCGAGCAGTACTTC. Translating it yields CASSPGTGVEQYF.

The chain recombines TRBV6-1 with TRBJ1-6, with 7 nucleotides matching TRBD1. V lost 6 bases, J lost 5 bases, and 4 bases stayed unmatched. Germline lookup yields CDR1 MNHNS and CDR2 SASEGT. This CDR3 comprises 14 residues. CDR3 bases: TGTGCCAGCAGAACAGGACAGGATAATTCACCCCTCCACTTT. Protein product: CASRTGQDNSPLHF.

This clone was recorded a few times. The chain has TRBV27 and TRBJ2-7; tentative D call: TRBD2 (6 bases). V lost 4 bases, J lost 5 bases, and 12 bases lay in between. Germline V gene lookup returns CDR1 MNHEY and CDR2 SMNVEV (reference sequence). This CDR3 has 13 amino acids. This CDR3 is CASSWAGGDEQYF. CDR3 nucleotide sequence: TGTGCCAGCAGTTGGGCCGGGGGAGACGAGCAGTACTTC.

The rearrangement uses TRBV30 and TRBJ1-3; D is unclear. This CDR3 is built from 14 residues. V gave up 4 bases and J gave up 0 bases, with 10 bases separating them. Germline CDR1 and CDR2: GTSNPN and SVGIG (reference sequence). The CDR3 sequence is CAWNRGLSGNTIYF. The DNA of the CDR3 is TGTGCCTGGAACCGCGGACTCTCTGGAAACACCATATATTTT.

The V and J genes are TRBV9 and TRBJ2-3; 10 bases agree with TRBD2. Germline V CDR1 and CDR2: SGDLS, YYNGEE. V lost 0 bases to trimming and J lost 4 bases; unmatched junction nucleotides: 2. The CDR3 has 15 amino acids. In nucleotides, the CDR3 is TGTGCCAGCAGCGTAGCTAGCGGGAGCCCAGATACGCAGTATTTT. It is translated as CASSVASGSPDTQYF.

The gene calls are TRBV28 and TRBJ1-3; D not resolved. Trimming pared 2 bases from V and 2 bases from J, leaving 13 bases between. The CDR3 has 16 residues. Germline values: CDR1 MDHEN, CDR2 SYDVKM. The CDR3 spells CASSLVSQAPGNTIYF. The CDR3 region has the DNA TGTGCCAGCAGTTTAGTGAGCCAAGCCCCTGGAAACACCATATATTTT.

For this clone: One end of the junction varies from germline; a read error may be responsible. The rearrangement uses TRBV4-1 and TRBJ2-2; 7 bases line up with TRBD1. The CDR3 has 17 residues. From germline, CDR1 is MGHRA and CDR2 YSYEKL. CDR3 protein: CASRQAGDRARPGELFF. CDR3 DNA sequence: TGCGCCAGCAGGCAAGCCGGAGACAGGGCACGGCCCGGGGAGCTGTTTTTT.

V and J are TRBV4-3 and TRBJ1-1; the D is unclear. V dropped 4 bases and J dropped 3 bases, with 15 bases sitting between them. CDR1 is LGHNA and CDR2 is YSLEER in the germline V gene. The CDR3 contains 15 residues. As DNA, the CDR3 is TGCGCCAGCAGCCGAGAGACATCAGGTTACACTGAAGCTTTCTTT. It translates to CASSRETSGYTEAFF.

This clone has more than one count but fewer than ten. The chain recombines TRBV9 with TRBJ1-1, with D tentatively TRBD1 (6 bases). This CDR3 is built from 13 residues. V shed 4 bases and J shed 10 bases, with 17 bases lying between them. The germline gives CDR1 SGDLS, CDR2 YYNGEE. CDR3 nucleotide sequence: TGTGCCAGCAGCCCGAGAGGGGGGGAGGTAGCTTTCTTT. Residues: CASSPRGGEVAFF.

The CDR3 spells CASSLTGGDGYGYTF. The CDR3 DNA follows: TGTGCCAGCAGTTTAACAGGGGGAGATGGGTATGGCTACACCTTC. The rearrangement links TRBV28 to TRBJ1-2; 8 nucleotides line up with TRBD1. Germline loops: CDR1 MDHEN, CDR2 SYDVKM. Trimming cost V 2 bases and J 5 bases; bases outside gene matches: 7. CDR3 length equals 15 residues.

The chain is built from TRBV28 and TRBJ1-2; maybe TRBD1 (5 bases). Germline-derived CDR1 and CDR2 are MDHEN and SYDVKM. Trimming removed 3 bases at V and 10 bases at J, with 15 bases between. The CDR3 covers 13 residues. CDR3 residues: CASSFPSTETYTF. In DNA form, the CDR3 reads TGTGCCAGCAGTTTCCCCTCGACAGAAACCTACACCTTC.

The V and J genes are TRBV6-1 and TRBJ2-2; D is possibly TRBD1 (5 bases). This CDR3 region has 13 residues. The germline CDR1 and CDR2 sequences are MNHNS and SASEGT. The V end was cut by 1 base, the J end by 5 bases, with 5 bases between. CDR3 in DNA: TGTGCCAGCAGTGAAGAGGGGACCGGGGAGCTGTTTTTT. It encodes CASSEEGTGELFF.

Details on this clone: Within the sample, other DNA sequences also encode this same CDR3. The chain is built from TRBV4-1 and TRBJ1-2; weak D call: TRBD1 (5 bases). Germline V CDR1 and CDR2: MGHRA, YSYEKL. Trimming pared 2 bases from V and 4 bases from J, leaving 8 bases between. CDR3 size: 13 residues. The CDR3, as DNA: TGCGCCAGCAGCCAACAGGGAGGCTATGGCTACACCTTC. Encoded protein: CASSQQGGYGYTF.

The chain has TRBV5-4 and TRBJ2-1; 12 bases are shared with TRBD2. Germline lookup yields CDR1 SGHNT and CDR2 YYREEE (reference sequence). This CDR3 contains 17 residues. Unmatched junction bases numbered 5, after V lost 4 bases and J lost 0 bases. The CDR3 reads CASSPGLAGSSYNEQFF. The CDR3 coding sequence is TGTGCCAGCAGCCCTGGACTAGCGGGGAGCTCCTACAATGAGCAGTTCTTC.

DNA of the CDR3: TGTGCCAGCAGTTTAGGGCTCCGCTCCTACGAGCAGTACTTC. It codes for CASSLGLRSYEQYF. The V and J genes are TRBV27 and TRBJ2-7, with D unresolved. Germline CDR1 MNHEY, CDR2 SMNVEV (reference sequence). Trimming took 2 bases from V and 0 from J, leaving 8 bases between them. The CDR3 totals 14 residues.